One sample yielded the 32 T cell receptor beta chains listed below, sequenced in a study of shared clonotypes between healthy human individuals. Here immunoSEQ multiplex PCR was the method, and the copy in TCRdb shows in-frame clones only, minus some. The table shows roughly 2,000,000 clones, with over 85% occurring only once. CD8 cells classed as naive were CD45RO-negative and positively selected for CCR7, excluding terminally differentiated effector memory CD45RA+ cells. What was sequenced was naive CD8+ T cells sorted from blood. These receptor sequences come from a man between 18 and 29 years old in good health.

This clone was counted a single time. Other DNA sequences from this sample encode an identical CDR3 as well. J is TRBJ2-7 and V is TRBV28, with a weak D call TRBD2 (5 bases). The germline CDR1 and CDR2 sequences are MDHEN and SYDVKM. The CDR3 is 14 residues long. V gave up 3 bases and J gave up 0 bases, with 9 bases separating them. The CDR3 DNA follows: TGTGCCAGCAGTTTTCGAGGGAACTCCTACGAGCAGTACTTC. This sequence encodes CASSFRGNSYEQYF.

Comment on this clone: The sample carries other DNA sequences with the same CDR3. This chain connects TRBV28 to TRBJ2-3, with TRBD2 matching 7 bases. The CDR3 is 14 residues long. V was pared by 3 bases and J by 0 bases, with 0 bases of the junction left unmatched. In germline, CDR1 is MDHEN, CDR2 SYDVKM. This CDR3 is CASSLGGSTDTQYF. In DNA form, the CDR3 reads TGTGCCAGCAGTTTGGGAGGGAGCACAGATACGCAGTATTTT.

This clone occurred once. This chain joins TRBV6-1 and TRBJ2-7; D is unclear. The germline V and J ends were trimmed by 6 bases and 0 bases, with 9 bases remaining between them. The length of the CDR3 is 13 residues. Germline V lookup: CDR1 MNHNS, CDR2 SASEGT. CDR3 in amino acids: CASRIDSSYEQYF. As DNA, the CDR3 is TGTGCCAGCAGAATCGATAGCTCCTACGAGCAGTACTTC.

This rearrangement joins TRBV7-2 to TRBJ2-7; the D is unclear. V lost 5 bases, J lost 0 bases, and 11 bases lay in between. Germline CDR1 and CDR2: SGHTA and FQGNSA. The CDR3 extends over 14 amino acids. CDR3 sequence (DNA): TGTGCCAGCAGCCACGACCGCCTCTCCTACGAGCAGTACTTC. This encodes CASSHDRLSYEQYF.

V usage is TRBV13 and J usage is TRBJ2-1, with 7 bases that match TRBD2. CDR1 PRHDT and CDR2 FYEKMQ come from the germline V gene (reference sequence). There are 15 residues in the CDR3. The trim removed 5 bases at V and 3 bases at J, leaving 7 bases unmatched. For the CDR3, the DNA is TGTGCCAGCAGCCCGGGGGGTTTGCTCTACAATGAGCAGTTCTTC. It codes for CASSPGGLLYNEQFF.

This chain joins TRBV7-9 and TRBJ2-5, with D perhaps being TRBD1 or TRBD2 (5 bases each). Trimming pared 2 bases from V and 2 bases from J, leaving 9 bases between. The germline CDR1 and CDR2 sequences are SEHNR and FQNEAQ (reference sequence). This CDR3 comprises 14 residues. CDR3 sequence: CASSLLGVQETQYF. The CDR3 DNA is TGTGCCAGCAGCTTACTGGGGGTTCAAGAGACCCAGTACTTC.

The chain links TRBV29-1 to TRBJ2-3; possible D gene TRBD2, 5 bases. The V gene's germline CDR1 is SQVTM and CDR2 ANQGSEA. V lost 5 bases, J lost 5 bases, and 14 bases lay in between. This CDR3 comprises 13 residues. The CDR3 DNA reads TGCAGCGTTATGGACGGACTCGGAGATACGCAGTATTTT. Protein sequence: CSVMDGLGDTQYF.

As DNA, the CDR3 is TGTGCCAGCAGTGAAATCGGGACTAGCGGGTTTACAGATACGCAGTATTTT. Protein: CASSEIGTSGFTDTQYF. The chain employs TRBV2 and TRBJ2-3; 12 bases line up with TRBD2. Losses at the gene ends were 2 bases for V and 3 bases for J; bases not matched to a gene: 6. Per the germline V gene, CDR1 is SNHLY and CDR2 is FYNNEI. There are 17 residues in the CDR3.

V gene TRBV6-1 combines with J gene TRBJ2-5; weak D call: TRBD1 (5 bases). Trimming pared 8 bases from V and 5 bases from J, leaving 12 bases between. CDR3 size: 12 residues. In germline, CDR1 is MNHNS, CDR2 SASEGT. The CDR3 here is CASSRVRETQYF. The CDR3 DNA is TGTGCCAGCTCCAGGGTAAGGGAGACCCAGTACTTC.

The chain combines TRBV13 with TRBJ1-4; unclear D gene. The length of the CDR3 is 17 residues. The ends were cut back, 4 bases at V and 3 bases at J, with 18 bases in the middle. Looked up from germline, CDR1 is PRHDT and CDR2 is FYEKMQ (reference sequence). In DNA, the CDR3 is TGTGCCAGCAGCTCCCACGACCCGGGTGGTGCTAATGAAAAACTGTTTTTT. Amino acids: CASSSHDPGGANEKLFF.

CDR3 sequence reads: CASSFNLGGTYNSPLHF. For the CDR3, the DNA is TGTGCCAGCAGCTTCAATCTGGGAGGCACCTATAATTCACCCCTCCACTTT. The chain combines TRBV5-4 with TRBJ1-6; D gene ambiguous. Trimming stripped 2 bases from V and 2 bases from J, with 14 bases between. CDR1 and CDR2 (germline): SGHNT, YYREEE (reference sequence). The CDR3 is made up of 17 amino acids.

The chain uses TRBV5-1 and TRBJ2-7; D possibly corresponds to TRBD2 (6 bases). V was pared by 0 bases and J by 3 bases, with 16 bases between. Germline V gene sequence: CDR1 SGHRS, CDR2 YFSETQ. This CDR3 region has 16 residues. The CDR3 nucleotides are TGCGCCAGCAGCTTGGTCGAGCCCGGGGGACTCTACGAGCAGTACTTC. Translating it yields CASSLVEPGGLYEQYF. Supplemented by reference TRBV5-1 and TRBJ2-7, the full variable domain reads KAGVTQTPRYLIKTRGQQVTLSCSPISGHRSVSWYQQTPGQGLQFLFEYFSETQRNKGNFPGRFSGRQFSNSRSEMNVSTLELGDSALYLCASSLVEPGGLYEQYFGPGTRLTVT.

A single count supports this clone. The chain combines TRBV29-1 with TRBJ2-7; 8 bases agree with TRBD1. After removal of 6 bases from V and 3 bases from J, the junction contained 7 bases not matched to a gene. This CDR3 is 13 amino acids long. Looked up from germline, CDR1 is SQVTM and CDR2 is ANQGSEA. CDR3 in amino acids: CSVTGQGNYEQYF. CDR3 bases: TGCAGCGTCACCGGACAGGGCAACTACGAGCAGTACTTC.

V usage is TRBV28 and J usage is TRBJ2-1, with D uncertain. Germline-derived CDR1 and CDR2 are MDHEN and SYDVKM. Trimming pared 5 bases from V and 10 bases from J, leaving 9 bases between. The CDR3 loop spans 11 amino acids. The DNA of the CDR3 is TGTGCCAGCAGTCTCGGACGAGAGCAGTTCTTC. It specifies CASSLGREQFF.

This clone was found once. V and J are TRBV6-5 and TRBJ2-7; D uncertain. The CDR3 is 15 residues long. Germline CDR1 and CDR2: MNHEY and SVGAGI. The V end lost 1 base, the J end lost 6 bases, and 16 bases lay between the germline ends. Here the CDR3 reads CASSYFSGPGSEQYF. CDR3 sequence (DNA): TGTGCCAGCAGTTACTTTTCGGGCCCCGGGTCCGAGCAGTACTTC.

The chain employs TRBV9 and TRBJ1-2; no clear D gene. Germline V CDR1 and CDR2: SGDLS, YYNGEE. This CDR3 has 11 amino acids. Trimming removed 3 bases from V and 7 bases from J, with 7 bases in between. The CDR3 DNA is TGTGCCAGCAGCGACAATGGTGGCTACACCTTC. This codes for CASSDNGGYTF.

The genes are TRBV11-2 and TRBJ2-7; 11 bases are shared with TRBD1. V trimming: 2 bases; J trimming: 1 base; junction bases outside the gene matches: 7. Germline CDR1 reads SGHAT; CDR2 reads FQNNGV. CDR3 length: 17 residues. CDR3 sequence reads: CASSLYVGQGDSYEQYF. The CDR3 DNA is TGTGCCAGCAGCTTATACGTGGGACAGGGGGATTCCTACGAGCAGTACTTC.

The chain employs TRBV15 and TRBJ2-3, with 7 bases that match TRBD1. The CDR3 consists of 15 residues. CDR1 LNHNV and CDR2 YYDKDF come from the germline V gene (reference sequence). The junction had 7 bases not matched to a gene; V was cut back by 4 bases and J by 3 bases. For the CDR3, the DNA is TGTGCCACCAGCACGGGGACAGCTGTTACAGATACGCAGTATTTT. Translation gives CATSTGTAVTDTQYF.

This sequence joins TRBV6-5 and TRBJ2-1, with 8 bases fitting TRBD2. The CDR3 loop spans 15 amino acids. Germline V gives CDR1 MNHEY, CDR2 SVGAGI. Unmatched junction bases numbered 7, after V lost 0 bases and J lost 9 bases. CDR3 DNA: TGTGCCAGCAGTTACTCGGAGACTAGCGATCCTGAGCAGTTCTTC. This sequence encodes CASSYSETSDPEQFF.

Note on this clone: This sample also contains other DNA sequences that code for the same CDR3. CDR3 protein: CASSRTGYNEQFF. The CDR3 DNA sequence: TGTGCCAGCAGCCGGACAGGGTACAATGAGCAGTTCTTC. The chain carries TRBV7-6 and TRBJ2-1, with TRBD1 identical over 8 bases. The CDR3 spans 13 residues. V shed 5 bases, J shed 4 bases, and the junction held 1 base outside the gene matches. Germline CDR1 and CDR2: SGHVS and FNYEAQ.

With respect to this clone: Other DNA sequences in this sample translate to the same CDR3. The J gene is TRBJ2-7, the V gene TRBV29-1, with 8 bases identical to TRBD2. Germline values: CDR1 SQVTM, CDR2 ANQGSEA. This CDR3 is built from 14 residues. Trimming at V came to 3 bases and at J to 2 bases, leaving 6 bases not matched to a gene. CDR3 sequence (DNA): TGCAGCGTTGAGACCAGCGGGAGTACCTACGAGCAGTACTTC. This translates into CSVETSGSTYEQYF.

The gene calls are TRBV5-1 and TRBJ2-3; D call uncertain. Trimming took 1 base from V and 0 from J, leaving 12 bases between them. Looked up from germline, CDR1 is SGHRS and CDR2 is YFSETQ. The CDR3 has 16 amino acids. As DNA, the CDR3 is TGCGCCAGCAGCTTGAATTACGAAGCTAGCACAGATACGCAGTATTTT. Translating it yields CASSLNYEASTDTQYF.

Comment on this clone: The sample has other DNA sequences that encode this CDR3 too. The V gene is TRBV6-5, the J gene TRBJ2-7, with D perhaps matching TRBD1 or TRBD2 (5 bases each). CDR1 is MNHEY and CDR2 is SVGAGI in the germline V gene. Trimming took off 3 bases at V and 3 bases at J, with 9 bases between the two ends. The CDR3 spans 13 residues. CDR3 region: CASSYWDGYEQYF. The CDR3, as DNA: TGTGCCAGCAGTTATTGGGACGGCTACGAGCAGTACTTC.

The CDR3 DNA is TGTGCCAGCATGGGGTTGGGGGAGACCCAGTACTTC. Translation: CASMGLGETQYF. The J gene is TRBJ2-5, the V gene TRBV2; D unclear. The V gene's germline CDR1 is SNHLY and CDR2 FYNNEI. This CDR3 has 12 amino acids. Trimming cost V 7 bases and J 5 bases, with 11 bases left between them.

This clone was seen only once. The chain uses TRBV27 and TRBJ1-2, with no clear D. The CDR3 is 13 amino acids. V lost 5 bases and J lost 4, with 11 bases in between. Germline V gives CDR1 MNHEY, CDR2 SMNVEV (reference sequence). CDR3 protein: CASSPDGLYGYTF. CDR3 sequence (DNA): TGTGCCAGCAGTCCGGACGGACTCTATGGCTACACCTTC.

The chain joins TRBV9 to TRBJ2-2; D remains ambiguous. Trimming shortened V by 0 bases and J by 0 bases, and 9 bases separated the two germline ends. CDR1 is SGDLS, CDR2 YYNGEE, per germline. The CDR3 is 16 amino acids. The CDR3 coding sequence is TGTGCCAGCAGCGTAGGTGGTGACCCGAACACCGGGGAGCTGTTTTTT. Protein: CASSVGGDPNTGELFF.

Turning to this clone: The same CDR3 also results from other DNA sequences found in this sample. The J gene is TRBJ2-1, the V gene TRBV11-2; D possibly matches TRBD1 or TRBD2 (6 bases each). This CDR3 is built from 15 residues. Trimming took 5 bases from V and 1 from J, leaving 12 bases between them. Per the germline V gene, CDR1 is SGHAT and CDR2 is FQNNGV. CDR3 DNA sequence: TGTGCCAGCAGCCCCGGGGGCGGGTCCTACAATGAGCAGTTCTTC. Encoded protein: CASSPGGGSYNEQFF.

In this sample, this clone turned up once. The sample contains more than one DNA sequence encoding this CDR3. CDR3 in amino acids: CASSLNTDTQYF. CDR3 nucleotide sequence: TGTGCCAGCAGTCTTAACACAGATACGCAGTATTTT. The chain has TRBV27 and TRBJ2-3; D gene ambiguous. The germline V gene encodes CDR1 MNHEY and CDR2 SMNVEV (reference sequence). The germline V and J ends were trimmed by 5 bases and 2 bases, with 5 bases remaining between them. The CDR3 consists of 12 residues.

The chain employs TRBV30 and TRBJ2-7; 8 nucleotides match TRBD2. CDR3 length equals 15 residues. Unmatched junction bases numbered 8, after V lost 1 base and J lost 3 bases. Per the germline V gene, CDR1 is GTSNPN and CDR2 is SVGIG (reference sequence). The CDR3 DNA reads TGTGCCTGGAGTGCCCCCACCGGGACTAGCTACGAGCAGTACTTC. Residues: CAWSAPTGTSYEQYF.

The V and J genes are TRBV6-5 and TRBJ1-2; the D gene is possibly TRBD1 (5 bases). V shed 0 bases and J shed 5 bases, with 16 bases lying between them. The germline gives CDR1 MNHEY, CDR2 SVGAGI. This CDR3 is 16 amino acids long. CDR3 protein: CASSYSRDGRPYGYTF. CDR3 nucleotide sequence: TGTGCCAGCAGTTACTCAAGGGACGGGCGTCCATATGGCTACACCTTC.

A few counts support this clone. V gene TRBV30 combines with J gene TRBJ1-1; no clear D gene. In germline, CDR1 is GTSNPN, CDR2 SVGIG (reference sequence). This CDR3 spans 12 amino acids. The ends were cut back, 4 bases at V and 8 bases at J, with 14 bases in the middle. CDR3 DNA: TGTGCCTGGAATCAAGGAGAAACAGAAGCTTTCTTT. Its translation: CAWNQGETEAFF. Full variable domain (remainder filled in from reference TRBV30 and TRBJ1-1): SQTIHQWPATLVQPVGSPLSLECTVEGTSNPNLYWYRQAAGRGLQLLFYSVGIGQISSEVPQNLSASRPQDRQFILSSKKLLLSDSGFYLCAWNQGETEAFFGQGTRLTVV.

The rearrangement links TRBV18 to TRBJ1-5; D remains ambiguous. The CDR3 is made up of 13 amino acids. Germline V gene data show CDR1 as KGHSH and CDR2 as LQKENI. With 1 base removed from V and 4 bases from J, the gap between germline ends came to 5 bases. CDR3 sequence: CASSPLVNQPQHF. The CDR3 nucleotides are TGTGCCAGCTCACCACTGGTGAATCAGCCCCAGCATTTT.